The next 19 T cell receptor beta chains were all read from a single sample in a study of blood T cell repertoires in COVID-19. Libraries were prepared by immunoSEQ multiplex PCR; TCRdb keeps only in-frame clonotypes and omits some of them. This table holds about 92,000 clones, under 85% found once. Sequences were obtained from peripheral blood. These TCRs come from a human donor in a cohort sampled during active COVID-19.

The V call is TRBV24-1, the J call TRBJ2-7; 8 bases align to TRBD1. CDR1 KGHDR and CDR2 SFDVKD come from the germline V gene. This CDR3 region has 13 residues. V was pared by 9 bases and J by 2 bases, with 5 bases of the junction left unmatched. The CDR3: CATPSTGAYEQYF. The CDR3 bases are TGTGCCACCCCCTCGACAGGGGCCTACGAGCAGTACTTC.

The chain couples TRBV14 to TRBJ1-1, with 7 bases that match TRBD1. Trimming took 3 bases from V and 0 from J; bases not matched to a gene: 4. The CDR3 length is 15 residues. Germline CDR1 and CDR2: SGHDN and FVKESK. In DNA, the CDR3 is TGTGCCAGCAGCCAGATGACAGGGCTGAACACTGAAGCTTTCTTT. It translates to CASSQMTGLNTEAFF.

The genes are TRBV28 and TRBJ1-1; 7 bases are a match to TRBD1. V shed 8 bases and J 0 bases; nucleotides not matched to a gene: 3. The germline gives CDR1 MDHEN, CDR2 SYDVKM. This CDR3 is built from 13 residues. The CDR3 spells CASWGTVNTEAFF. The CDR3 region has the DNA TGTGCCAGCTGGGGGACAGTGAACACTGAAGCTTTCTTT.

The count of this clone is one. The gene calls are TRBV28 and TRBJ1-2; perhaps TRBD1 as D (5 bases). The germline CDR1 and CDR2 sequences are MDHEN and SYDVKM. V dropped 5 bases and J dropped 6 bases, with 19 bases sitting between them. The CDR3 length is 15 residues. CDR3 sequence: CASSPQWGGDHGYTF. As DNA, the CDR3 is TGTGCCAGCAGTCCCCAATGGGGAGGGGATCATGGCTACACCTTC.

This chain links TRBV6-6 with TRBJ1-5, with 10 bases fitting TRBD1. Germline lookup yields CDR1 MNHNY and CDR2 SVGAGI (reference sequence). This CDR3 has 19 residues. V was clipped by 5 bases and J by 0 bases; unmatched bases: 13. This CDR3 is CASSQPGTGVRYSNQPQHF. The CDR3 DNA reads TGTGCCAGCAGTCAACCCGGGACAGGGGTAAGGTATAGCAATCAGCCCCAGCATTTT.

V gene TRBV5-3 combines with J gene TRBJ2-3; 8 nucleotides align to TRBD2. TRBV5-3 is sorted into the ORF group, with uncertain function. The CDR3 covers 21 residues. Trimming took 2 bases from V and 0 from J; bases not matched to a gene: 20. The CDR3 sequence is CARSFNTPTSDRDPSTDTQYF. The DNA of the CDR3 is TGTGCCAGAAGCTTTAATACCCCGACTAGCGATAGGGACCCTAGCACAGATACGCAGTATTTT.

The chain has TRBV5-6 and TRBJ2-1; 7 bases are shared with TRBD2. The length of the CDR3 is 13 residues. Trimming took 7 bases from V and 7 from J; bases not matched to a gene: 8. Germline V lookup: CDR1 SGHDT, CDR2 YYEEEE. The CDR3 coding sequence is TGTGCCAGCGCGATGACTAGCCGGAATGAGCAGTTCTTC. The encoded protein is CASAMTSRNEQFF.

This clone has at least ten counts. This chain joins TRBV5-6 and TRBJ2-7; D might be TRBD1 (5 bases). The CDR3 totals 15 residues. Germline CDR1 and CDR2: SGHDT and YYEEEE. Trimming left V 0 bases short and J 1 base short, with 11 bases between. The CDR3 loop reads CASSLVTGQSYEQYF. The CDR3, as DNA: TGTGCCAGCAGCTTGGTAACAGGACAATCCTACGAGCAGTACTTC.

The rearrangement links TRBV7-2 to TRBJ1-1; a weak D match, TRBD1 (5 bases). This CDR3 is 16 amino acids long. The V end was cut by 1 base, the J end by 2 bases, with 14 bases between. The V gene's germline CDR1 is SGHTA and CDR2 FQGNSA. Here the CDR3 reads CASSLVWQGLNTEAFF. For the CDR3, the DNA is TGTGCCAGCAGCTTAGTATGGCAGGGATTAAACACTGAAGCTTTCTTT.

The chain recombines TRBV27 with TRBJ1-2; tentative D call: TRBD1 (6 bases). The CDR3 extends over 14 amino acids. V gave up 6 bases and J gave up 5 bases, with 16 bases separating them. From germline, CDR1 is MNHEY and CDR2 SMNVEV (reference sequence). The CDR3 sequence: CASSGARGPYGYTF. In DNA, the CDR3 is TGTGCCAGCAGCGGGGCCAGGGGCCCTTATGGCTACACCTTC.

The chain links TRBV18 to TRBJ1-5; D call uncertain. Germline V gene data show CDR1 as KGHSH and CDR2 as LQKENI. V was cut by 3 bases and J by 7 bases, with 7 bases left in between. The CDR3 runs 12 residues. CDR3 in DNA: TGTGCCAGCTCACCGCGGCACCAGCCCCAGCATTTT. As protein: CASSPRHQPQHF.

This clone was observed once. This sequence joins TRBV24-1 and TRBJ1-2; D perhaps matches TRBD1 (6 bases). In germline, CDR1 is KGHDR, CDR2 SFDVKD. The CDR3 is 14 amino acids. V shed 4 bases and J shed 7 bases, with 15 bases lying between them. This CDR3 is CATSDPGGLSGYTF. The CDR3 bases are TGTGCCACCAGTGACCCCGGGGGGCTGAGTGGCTACACCTTC.

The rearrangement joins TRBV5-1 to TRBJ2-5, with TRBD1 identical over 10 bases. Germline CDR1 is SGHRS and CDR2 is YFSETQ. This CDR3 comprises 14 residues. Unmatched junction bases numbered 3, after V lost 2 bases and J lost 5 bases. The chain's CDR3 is CASSFGTGDETQYF. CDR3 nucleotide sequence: TGCGCCAGCAGCTTCGGGACAGGGGACGAGACCCAGTACTTC.

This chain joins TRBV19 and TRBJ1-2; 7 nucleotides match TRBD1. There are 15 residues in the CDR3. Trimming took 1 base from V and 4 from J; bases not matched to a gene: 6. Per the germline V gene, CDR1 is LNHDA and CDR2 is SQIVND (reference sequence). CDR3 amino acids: CASSIGGGQIYGYTF. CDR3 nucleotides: TGTGCCAGTAGTATAGGAGGGGGACAGATCTATGGCTACACCTTC.

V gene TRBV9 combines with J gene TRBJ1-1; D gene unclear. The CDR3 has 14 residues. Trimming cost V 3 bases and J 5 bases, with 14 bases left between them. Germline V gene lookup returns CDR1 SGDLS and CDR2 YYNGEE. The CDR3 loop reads CASSGPARGTEAFF. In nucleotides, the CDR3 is TGTGCCAGCAGCGGTCCTGCGCGCGGGACTGAAGCTTTCTTT.

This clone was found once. CDR3 in DNA: TGTGCCAGCAGCGTAGGTGACAGGGGGCAGACTGAAGCTTTCTTT. This gives the protein CASSVGDRGQTEAFF. The V call is TRBV9, the J call TRBJ1-1; 10 bases agree with TRBD1. After removal of 0 bases from V and 5 bases from J, the junction contained 4 bases not matched to a gene. Looked up from germline, CDR1 is SGDLS and CDR2 is YYNGEE. This CDR3 contains 15 residues.

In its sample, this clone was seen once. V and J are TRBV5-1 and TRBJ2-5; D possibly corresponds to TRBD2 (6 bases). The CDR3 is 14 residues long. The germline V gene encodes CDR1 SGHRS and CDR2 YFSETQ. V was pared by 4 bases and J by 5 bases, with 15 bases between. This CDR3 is CASSPAGGKETQYF. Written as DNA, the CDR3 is TGCGCCAGCAGCCCCGCGGGCGGGAAGGAGACCCAGTACTTC.

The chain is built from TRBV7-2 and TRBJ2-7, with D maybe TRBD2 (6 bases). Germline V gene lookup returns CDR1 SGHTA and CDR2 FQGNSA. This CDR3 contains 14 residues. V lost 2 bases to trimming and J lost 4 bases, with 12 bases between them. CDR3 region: CASSLRGTGYEQYF. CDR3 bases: TGTGCCAGCAGCTTACGCGGGACCGGATACGAGCAGTACTTC.

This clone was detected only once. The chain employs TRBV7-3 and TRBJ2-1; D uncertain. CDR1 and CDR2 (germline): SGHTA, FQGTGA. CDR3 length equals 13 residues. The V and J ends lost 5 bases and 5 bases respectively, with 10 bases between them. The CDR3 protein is CASSTLGHNEQFF. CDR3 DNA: TGTGCCAGCAGCACCCTAGGCCACAATGAGCAGTTCTTC.